This TCR beta chain was identified in a study of T cell repertoires in cytomegalovirus infection. As for the study in general: Public signatures in TCR beta pointed to CMV infection and matching HLA type.

This clonotype has at least ten counts. Its target is not known. Study-wide results and caveats: Ex vivo, HLA-C-restricted CMV-specific TCR beta clonotypes prevailed over the rest of the response.

MiXCR was run by TCRdb on the reads, yielding one entry per CDR3 protein. The table includes approximately 630,000 distinct CDR3 sequences, about 24% detected once. The TCR originated in a human donor in good health (CMV status not recorded). Some clones in this sample may be carry-over from other donors' samples. Source material: CD8+ T cells from PBMCs.

For the CDR3, the DNA is TGTGCCAGCAGCCAAGGAGGACAGGGCACTCAGCCCCAGCATTTT. This sequence encodes CASSQGGQGTQPQHF. The J gene is TRBJ1-5, the V gene TRBV7-9, with 8 bases lining up with TRBD1. Germline CDR1 is SEHNR and CDR2 is FQNEAQ (reference sequence). The length of the CDR3 is 15 residues. Trimming cost V 5 bases and J 6 bases; bases outside gene matches: 9.